This record concerns one T cell receptor beta chain sequence. Its target is unknown. Newly diagnosed patients aged 18 to 65 had hyperthyroidism of under 2 months' duration. This sample was taken from a study of T cells in Graves' hyperthyroidism and ophthalmopathy. Study-wide background: The authors collected peripheral blood at initial diagnosis, before any treatment.

Authors of the study amplified TCR beta CDR3 regions from RNA transcripts. The HTBI set primed first-round TCR CDR3 RT-PCR. TCRdb reprocessed the multiplex PCR reads via MiXCR and lists one record per CDR3 protein. Of about 840,000 distinct CDR3 sequences in the sample, roughly 37% were seen once. V was shortened by 1 base and J by 5 bases, with 18 bases between the two germline ends. Germline loops: CDR1 SQVTM, CDR2 ANQGSEA. The CDR3 has 15 amino acids. Study-level findings and limits: Blood also carried most thyroid clonotypes expanded above 0.001.

The sample taken for sequencing was blood. The clonotype was recovered from a man aged 18 to 30 with Graves' hyperthyroidism. The chain carries TRBV29-1 and TRBJ2-7; D could derive from TRBD1 or TRBD2 (5 bases each). The CDR3 loop is CSVEGGTEEHHEQYF. For the CDR3, the DNA is TGCAGCGTTGAAGGGGGGACCGAGGAGCACCACGAGCAGTACTTC.